The 9 T cell receptor beta chains reported below all come from one sample, sequenced in a study of cytomegalovirus exposure and HLA in healthy donors. 60 Vbeta and 13 Jbeta primers were used in PCR. Using immunoSEQ multiplex PCR, the repertoire was profiled, and TCRdb retains in-frame clones only, with some absent. The profile shows 230,000 or so clones, around 90% of them singletons. The material sequenced was PBMCs. These receptors were obtained from a girl aged 2 to 9 in good health and CMV-seronegative.

The chain recombines TRBV5-8 with TRBJ2-1; D is undetermined. Looked up from germline, CDR1 is SGHTS and CDR2 is YDEGEE. Trimming removed 3 bases at V and 0 bases at J, with 4 bases between. The CDR3 has 13 amino acids. The CDR3 is CASSYYSYNEQFF. The CDR3 nucleotides read TGTGCCAGCAGCTACTACTCCTACAATGAGCAGTTCTTC. Variable domain in full (rest from reference TRBV5-8 and TRBJ2-1): EAGVTQSPTHLIKTRGQQATLRCSPISGHTSVYWYQQALGLGLQFLLWYDEGEERNRGNFPPRFSGRQFPNYSSELNVNALELEDSALYLCASSYYSYNEQFFGPGTRLTVL.

This CDR3 reads CASNPAGGRGDEQFF. The CDR3 coding sequence is TGTGCCAGCAACCCGGCGGGGGGCCGCGGGGATGAGCAGTTCTTC. The chain carries TRBV7-9 and TRBJ2-1; 8 bases match TRBD2. The germline CDR1 and CDR2 sequences are SEHNR and FQNEAQ (reference sequence). The CDR3 runs to 15 residues. The V segment lost 7 bases and the J segment 8 bases; nucleotides outside the gene matches: 13. The complete variable domain, with remaining parts taken from reference TRBV7-9 and TRBJ2-1, reads DTGVSQNPRHKITKRGQNVTFRCDPISEHNRLYWYRQTLGQGPEFLTYFQNEAQLEKSRLLSDRFSAERPKGSFSTLEIQRTEQGDSAMYLCASNPAGGRGDEQFFGPGTRLTVL.

The chain links TRBV7-8 to TRBJ2-5; D ambiguous. The J call may be in error: the DNA end matches TRBJ2-7 better. CDR1 is SGHVS and CDR2 is FQNEAQ in the germline V gene. This CDR3 is built from 12 residues. The CDR3 DNA follows: TGTGCCAGCAGCTTAGAGTCGTACGAGCAGTACTTC. It is translated as CASSLESYEQYF.

The chain employs TRBV10-3 and TRBJ1-2; perhaps TRBD1 as D (5 bases). This CDR3 region has 13 residues. CDR1 is ENHRY and CDR2 is SYGVKD in the germline V gene. V was clipped by 6 bases and J by 4 bases, with 12 bases between them. CDR3 in DNA: TGTGCCATCAGGAAGCAGGGTACCTATGGCTACACCTTC. This codes for CAIRKQGTYGYTF.

The chain uses TRBV19 and TRBJ1-1; 7 bases map to TRBD1. Trimming at V came to 1 base and at J to 6 bases, leaving 8 bases not matched to a gene. The CDR3 runs to 15 residues. Germline CDR1 reads LNHDA; CDR2 reads SQIVND (reference sequence). CDR3 residues: CASSIVTGDMAEAFF. The DNA of the CDR3 is TGTGCCAGTAGTATAGTTACAGGGGATATGGCTGAAGCTTTCTTT.

The chain combines TRBV5-1 with TRBJ1-2; a possible D gene is TRBD1 (6 bases). V lost 0 bases, J lost 8 bases, and 11 bases lay in between. CDR3 length equals 13 residues. Germline V gene lookup returns CDR1 SGHRS and CDR2 YFSETQ. The CDR3 region has the DNA TGCGCCAGCAGCTTGGTGGGGGCGAAAGGCTACACCTTC. Protein product: CASSLVGAKGYTF.

The chain carries TRBV7-8 and TRBJ2-3, with D tentatively TRBD2 (5 bases). The V gene lost 7 bases and the J gene lost 3 bases, with 14 bases spanning the gap. CDR3 length: 14 residues. Germline V gene data show CDR1 as SGHVS and CDR2 as FQNEAQ. The CDR3 sequence is CASTPPGGTDTQYF. Written as DNA, the CDR3 is TGTGCCAGCACCCCTCCGGGCGGGACAGATACGCAGTATTTT.

The V and J genes are TRBV6-1 and TRBJ1-2, with 8 bases identical to TRBD1. Germline V gene lookup returns CDR1 MNHNS and CDR2 SASEGT. V lost 2 bases and J lost 5; bases outside the gene matches: 7. CDR3 length equals 15 residues. DNA of the CDR3: TGTGCCAGCAGTGAATCTTCCGGACAGGGATATGGCTACACCTTC. Translating gives CASSESSGQGYGYTF.

J is TRBJ2-5 and V is TRBV15, with D perhaps TRBD2 (7 bases). Germline V CDR1 and CDR2: LNHNV, YYDKDF (reference sequence). The ends were cut back, 3 bases at V and 4 bases at J, with 12 bases in the middle. This CDR3 has 14 amino acids. The CDR3 here is CATSSNREGETQYF. DNA of the CDR3: TGTGCCACCAGCAGTAACAGGGAGGGAGAGACCCAGTACTTC.